Sequencing of this T cell receptor (beta chain) was carried out in a study of circulating CD8 cells and anti-PD-1 response in melanoma. In the study overall: Non-responders showed stable or progressive disease; responders showed complete or partial response.

Sorting of live CD3+CD8+TCRalphabeta+ cells by PD-1 and/or TIGIT gave four subsets. Notes on the study in general: A small cohort with few responders supplied the baseline and M1 comparisons. TIGIT repertoires were least diverse, DNEG repertoires most diverse.

This clonotype appeared a few times. What it binds is not known. A much larger clone differs from this one at a single base, so this may be a read error. The conserved phenylalanine or tryptophan normally closing the CDR3 is absent here, so this likely arose from a read error. CDR1 is LNHDA and CDR2 is SQIVND in the germline V gene (reference sequence). The CDR3 loop spans 13 amino acids. The V segment lost 10 bases and the J segment 1 base; nucleotides outside the gene matches: 4. Using around 14 ng of total RNA, TCR libraries were made with the QIAseq Immune Repertoire TCR panel. TCRdb redid the calling of the reads with MiXCR, one entry per CDR3 protein. Here the sample spans just under 1,100 distinct CDR3 sequences, more than 9% being singletons.

V usage is TRBV19 and J usage is TRBJ1-2, with TRBD1 matching 9 bases. The sample in question was CD8+ T cells from PBMCs, obtained at baseline or after one month of anti-PD-1 therapy (not recorded which). The TCR originated in a human donor with melanoma. The CDR3 sequence is CATTGGLNYGYTI. The CDR3 region has the DNA TGTGCCACGACAGGGGGGCTTAACTATGGCTACACCATC.